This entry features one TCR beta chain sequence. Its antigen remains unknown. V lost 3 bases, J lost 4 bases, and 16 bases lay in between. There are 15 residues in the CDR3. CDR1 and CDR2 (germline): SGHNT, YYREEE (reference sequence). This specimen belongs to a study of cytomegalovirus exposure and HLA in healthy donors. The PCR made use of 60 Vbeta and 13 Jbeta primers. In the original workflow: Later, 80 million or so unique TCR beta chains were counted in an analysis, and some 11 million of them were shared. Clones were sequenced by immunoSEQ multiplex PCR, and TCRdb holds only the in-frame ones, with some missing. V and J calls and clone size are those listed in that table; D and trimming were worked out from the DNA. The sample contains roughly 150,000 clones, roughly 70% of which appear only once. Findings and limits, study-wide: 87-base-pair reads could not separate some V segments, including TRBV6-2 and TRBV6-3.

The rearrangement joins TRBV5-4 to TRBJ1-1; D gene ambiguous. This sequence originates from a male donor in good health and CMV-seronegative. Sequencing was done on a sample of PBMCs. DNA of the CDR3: TGTGCCAGCAGCTCGTCGGCGGGTCTGAGCACTGAAGCTTTCTTT. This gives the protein CASSSSAGLSTEAFF.